This T cell receptor (beta chain) was sequenced during a study of blood T cell repertoires in COVID-19. This CDR3 spans 18 amino acids. The germline V gene encodes CDR1 SGDLS and CDR2 YYNGEE. Trimming stripped 4 bases from V and 2 bases from J, with 24 bases between. Original processing notes: The assay estimated nucleated cells by amplifying reference gene primers. Assay: immunoSEQ multiplex PCR; the TCRdb copy retains only in-frame clones and omits some. V and J calls and clone size are copied from that table; D and trimming were computed from the DNA. The table records 150,000 to 250,000 clones, about 80% of them present only once. Residents of about two dozen US areas, aged 18 to 89 years, made up the participants.

Sequencing was done on a sample of PBMCs or T cells enriched from blood (not recorded which). This TCR derives from a man aged 35 to 55 who had recovered from COVID-19. The rearrangement joins TRBV9 to TRBJ2-5, with D possibly matching TRBD1 (6 bases). Here the CDR3 DNA reads TGTGCCAGCAGCTCGTATACCTCCGGGACACGGCTTCAAGAGACCCAGTACTTC. This gives the protein CASSSYTSGTRLQETQYF.